This T cell receptor beta chain was observed in a study of T cell repertoires in cytomegalovirus infection. The overall study: Public TCR beta signatures indicated both CMV infection and matching HLA type.

Only a few counts were recorded for this clonotype. Its antigen remains unknown. TCRdb analysed the reads with MiXCR anew, one entry per CDR3 protein. The sample lists 360,000 or so distinct CDR3 sequences, about 35% occurring once. Study-level results: There were carriers of CMV plus the relevant HLA, and cumulative public TCR beta family frequency identified them.

This CDR3 comprises 14 residues. Trimming took 6 bases from V and 7 from J; bases not matched to a gene: 8. The sequence was obtained from a human donor in good health (CMV status not recorded). Some clones in this sample may be carry-over from other donors' samples. The sequenced sample was cultured PBMCs, obtained from culture after CMV antigen stimulation. The J gene is TRBJ2-5, the V gene TRBV12-3 or TRBV12-4; TRBD1 matches 10 bases. This CDR3 reads CASRRDRGVGTQYF. The CDR3 DNA reads as TGTGCCAGCAGGCGGGACAGGGGCGTAGGGACCCAGTACTTC.